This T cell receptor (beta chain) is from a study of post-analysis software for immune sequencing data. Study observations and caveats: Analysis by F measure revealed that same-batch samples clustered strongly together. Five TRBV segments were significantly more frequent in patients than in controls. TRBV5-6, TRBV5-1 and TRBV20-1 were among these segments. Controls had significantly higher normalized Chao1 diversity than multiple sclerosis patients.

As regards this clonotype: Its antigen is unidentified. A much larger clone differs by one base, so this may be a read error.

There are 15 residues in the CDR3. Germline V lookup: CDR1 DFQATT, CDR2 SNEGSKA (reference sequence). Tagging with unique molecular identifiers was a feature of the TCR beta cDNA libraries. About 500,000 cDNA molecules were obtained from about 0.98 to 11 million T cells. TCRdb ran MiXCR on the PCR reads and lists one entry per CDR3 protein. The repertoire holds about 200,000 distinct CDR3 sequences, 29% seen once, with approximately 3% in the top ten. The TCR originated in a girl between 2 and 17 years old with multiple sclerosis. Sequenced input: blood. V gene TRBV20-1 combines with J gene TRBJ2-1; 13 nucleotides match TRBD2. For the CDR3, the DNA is TGCAGGGGTAGGACTAGCGGGAGTGTGAATCGCGAGCAGTTCTTC. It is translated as CRGRTSGSVNREQFF.